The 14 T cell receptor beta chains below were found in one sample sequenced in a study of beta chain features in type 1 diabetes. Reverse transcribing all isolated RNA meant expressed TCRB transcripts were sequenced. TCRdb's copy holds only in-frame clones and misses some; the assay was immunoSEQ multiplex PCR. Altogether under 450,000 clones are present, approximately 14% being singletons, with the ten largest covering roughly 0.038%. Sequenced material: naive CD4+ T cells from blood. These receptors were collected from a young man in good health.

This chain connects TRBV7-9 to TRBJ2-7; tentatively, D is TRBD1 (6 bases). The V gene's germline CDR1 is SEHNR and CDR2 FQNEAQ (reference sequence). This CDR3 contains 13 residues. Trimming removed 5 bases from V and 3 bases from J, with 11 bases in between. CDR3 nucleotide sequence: TGTGCCAGCAGCAACCAGGGGAACTACGAGCAGTACTTC. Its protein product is CASSNQGNYEQYF.

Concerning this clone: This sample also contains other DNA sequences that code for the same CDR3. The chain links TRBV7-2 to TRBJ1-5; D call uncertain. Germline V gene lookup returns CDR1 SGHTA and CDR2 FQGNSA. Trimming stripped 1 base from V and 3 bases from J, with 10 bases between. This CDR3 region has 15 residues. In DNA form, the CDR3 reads TGTGCCAGCAGCTTAGGGGGTCGGGCCAATCAGCCCCAGCATTTT. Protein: CASSLGGRANQPQHF.

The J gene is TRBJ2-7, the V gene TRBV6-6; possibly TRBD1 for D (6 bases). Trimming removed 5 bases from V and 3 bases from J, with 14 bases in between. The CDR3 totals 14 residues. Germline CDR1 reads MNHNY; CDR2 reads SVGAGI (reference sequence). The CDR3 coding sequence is TGTGCCAGCAGTCGACAGGTTTCCCACTACGAGCAGTACTTC. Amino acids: CASSRQVSHYEQYF.

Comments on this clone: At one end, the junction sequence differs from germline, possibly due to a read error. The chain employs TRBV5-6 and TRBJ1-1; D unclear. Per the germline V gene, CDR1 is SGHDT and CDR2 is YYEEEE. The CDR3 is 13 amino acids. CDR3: CASTLLSNAEAFF. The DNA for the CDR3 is TGTGCCAGCACCCTTTTATCGAACGCTGAAGCTTTCTTT.

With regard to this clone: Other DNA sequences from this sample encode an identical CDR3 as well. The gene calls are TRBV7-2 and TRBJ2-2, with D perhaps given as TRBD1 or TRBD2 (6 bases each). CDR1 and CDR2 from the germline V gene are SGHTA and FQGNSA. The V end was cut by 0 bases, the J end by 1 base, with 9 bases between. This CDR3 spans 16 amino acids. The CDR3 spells CASSLAGGQNTGELFF. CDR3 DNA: TGTGCCAGCAGCTTAGCAGGGGGGCAGAACACCGGGGAGCTGTTTTTT. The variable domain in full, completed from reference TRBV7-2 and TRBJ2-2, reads GAGVSQSPSNKVTEKGKDVELRCDPISGHTALYWYRQSLGQGLEFLIYFQGNSAPDKSGLPSDRFSAERTGGSVSTLTIQRTQQEDSAVYLCASSLAGGQNTGELFFGEGSRLTVL.

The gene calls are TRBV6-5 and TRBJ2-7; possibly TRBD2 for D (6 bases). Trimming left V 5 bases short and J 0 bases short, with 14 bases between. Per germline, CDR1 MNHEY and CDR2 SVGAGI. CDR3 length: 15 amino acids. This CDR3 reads CASSPADGSSYEQYV. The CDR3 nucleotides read TGTGCCAGCAGTCCAGCGGACGGGAGCTCCTACGAGCAGTACGTC.

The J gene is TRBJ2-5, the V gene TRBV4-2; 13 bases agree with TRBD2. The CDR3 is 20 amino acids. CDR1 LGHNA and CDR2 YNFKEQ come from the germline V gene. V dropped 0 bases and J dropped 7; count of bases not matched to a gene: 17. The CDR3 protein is CASSQDSSGLAGDPEATQYF. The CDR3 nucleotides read TGTGCCAGCAGCCAAGATAGCTCCGGACTAGCGGGAGATCCCGAAGCGACCCAGTACTTC.

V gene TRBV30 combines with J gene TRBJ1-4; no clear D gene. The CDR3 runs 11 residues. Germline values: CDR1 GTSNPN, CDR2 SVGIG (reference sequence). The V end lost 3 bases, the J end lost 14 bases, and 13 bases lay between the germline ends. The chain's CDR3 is CAWSHTLALFF. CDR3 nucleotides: TGTGCCTGGAGCCACACCTTGGCTCTGTTTTTT. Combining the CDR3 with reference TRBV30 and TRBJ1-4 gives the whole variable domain SQTIHQWPATLVQPVGSPLSLECTVEGTSNPNLYWYRQAAGRGLQLLFYSVGIGQISSEVPQNLSASRPQDRQFILSSKKLLLSDSGFYLCAWSHTLALFFGSGTQLSVL.

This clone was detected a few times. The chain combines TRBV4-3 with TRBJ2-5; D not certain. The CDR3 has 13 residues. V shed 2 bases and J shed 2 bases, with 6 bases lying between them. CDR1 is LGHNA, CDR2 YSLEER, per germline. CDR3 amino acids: CASSQQLQETQYF. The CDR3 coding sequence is TGCGCCAGCAGCCAACAGCTACAAGAGACCCAGTACTTC.

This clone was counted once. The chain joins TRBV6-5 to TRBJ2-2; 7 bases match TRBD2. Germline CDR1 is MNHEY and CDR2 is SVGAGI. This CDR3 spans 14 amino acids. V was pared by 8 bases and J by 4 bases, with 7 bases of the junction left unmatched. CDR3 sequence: CASRELALTGELFF. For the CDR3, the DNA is TGTGCCAGCCGAGAACTAGCGCTCACCGGGGAGCTGTTTTTT.

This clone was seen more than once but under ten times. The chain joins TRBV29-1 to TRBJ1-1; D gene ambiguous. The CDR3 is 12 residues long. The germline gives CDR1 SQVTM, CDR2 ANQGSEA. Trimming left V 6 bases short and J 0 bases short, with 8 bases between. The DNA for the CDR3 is TGCAGCGTCCGGTCGGTGAACACTGAAGCTTTCTTT. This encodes CSVRSVNTEAFF.

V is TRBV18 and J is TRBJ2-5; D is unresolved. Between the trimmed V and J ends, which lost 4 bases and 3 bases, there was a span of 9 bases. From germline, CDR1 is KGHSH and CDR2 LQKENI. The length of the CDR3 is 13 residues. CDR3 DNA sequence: TGTGCCAGCTCACGGAATAAAGAAGAGACCCAGTACTTC. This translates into CASSRNKEETQYF.

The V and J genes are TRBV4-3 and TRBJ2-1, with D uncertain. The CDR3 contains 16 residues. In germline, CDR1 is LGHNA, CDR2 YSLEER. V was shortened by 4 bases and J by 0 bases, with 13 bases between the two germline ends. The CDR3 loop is CASSPMTTSSYNEQFF. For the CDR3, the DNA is TGCGCCAGCAGCCCTATGACCACGAGCTCCTACAATGAGCAGTTCTTC.

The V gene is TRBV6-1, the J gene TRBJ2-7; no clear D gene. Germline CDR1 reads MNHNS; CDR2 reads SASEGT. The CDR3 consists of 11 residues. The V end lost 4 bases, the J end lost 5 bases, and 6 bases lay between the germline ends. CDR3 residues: CASSVGNEQYV. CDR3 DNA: TGTGCCAGCAGTGTGGGGAACGAGCAGTACGTC.